This record looks at one T cell receptor (beta chain) sequence and its context. These data come from a study of blood T cell repertoires in COVID-19. Overall study: Nucleic acid was either cDNA or gDNA, and it came from T cells, B-cell-depleted T cells, or PBMCs.

This CDR3 contains 16 residues. The ends lost 6 bases at V and 1 base at J; junction bases unmatched: 8. Germline CDR1 reads SNHLY; CDR2 reads FYNNEI. Two consecutive negative NP/OP PCR tests, clearance, or resolved symptoms defined Cohort 3 recovery. The method was immunoSEQ multiplex PCR; TCRdb's version includes in-frame clones alone and lacks a portion of them. The sample shows a few hundred thousand clones, nearly 90% of them seen only once. What was sequenced was PBMCs or T cells enriched from blood (not recorded which). The J gene is TRBJ1-1, the V gene TRBV2; 10 positions agree with TRBD1. This receptor was taken from a young woman who had recovered from COVID-19. CDR3 amino acids: CASRPRDRGGNTEAFF. CDR3 DNA sequence: TGTGCCAGCAGACCCCGGGACAGGGGAGGGAACACTGAAGCTTTCTTT.